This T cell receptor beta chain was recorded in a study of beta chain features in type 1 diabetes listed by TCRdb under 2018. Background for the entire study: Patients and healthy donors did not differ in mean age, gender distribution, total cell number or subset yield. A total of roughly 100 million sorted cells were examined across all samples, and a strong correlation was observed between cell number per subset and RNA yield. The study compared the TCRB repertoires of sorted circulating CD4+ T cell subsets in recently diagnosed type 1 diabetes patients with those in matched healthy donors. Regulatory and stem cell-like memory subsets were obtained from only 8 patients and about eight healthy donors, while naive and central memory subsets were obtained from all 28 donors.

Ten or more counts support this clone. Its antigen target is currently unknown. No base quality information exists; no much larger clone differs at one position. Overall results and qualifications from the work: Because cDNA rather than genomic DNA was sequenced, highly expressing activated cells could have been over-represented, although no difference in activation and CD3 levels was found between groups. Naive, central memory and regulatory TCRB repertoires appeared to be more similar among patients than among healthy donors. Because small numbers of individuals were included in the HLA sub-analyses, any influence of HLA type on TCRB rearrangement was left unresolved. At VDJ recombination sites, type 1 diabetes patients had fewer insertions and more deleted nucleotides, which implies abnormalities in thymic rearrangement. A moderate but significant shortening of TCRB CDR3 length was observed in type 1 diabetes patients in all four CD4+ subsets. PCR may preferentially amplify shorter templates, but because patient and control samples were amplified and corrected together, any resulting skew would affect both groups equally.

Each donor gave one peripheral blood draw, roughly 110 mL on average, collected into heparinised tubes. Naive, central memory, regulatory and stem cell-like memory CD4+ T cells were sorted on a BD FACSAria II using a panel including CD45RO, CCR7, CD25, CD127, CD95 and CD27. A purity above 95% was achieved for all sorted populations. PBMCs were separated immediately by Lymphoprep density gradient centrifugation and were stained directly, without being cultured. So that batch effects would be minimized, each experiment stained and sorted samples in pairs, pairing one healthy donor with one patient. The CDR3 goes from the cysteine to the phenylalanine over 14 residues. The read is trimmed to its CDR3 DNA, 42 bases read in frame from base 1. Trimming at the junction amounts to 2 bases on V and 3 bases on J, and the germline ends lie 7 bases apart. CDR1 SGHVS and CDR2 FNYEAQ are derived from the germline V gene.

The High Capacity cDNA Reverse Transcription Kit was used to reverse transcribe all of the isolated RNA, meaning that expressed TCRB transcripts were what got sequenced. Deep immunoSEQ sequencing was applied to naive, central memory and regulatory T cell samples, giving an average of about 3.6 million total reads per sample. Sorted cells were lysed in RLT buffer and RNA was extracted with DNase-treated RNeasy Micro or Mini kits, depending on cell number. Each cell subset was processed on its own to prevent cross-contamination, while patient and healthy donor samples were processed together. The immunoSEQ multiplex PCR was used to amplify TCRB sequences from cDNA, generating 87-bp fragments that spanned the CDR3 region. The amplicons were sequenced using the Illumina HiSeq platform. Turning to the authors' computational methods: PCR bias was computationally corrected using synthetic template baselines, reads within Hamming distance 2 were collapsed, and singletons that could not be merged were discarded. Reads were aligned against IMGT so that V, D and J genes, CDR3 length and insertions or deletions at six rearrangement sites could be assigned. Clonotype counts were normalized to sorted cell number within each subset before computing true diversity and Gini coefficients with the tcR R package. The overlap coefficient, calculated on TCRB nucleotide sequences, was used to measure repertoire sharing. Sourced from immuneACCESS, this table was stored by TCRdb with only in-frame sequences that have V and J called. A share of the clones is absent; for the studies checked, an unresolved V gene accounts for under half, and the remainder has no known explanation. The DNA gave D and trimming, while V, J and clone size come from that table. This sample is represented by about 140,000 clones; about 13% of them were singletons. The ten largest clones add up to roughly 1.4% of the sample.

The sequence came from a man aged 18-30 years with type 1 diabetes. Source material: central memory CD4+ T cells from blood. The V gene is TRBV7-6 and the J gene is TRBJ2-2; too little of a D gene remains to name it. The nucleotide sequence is TGTGCCAGCAGCTTACGCTGGGACACCGGGGAGCTGTTTTTT. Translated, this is CASSLRWDTGELFF.